This entry lists 2 T cell receptor beta chains sequenced from one sample in a study of shared clonotypes between healthy human individuals. Only in-frame clones appear in the TCRdb table, and some are missing; sequencing was by immunoSEQ multiplex PCR. The sample yields approximately 590,000 clones, 95% to 96% seen once. The naive CD8 fraction comprised CD45RO-negative cells positively selected for CCR7 and excluded terminally differentiated effector memory CD45RA+ cells. Sequencing was carried out using naive CD8+ T cells sorted from blood. These receptor sequences come from a woman aged 25 to 39 in good health.

This chain uses TRBV7-3 with TRBJ2-3; 8 bases are shared with TRBD2. V lost 5 bases to trimming and J lost 6 bases; unmatched junction nucleotides: 16. The CDR3 is made up of 17 amino acids. The germline CDR1 and CDR2 sequences are SGHTA and FQGTGA. CDR3 residues: CASSPGPFSAGADTQYF. CDR3 in DNA: TGTGCCAGCAGCCCGGGACCGTTTTCAGCGGGAGCGGATACGCAGTATTTT.

The chain's CDR3 is CASSFGNTQYF. DNA for the CDR3: TGTGCCAGCAGCTTCGGGAATACGCAGTATTTT. V usage is TRBV11-1 and J usage is TRBJ2-3; D might be TRBD2 (5 bases). The CDR3 is 11 residues long. Germline V gene data show CDR1 as SGHAT and CDR2 as FQDESV (reference sequence). V was trimmed by 3 bases and J by 7 bases, leaving 5 bases between them.